The clone carrying this TCR beta chain appeared once. These data are taken from a study of T cell clones after liver transplantation. Between the trimmed V and J ends, which lost 3 bases and 3 bases, there was a span of 5 bases. The CDR3 covers 12 residues. Per germline, CDR1 WNHNN and CDR2 SYGVQD (reference sequence). The data were produced by immunoSEQ multiplex PCR, yet TCRdb's version contains in-frame clones alone and is incomplete. Of tens of thousands of clones detected, under 95% appear once; the ten largest clones hold about 2.5%. The receptor was derived from a human donor who received a liver transplant. The chain joins TRBV10-1 to TRBJ1-1; tentative D call: TRBD1 (5 bases). The input for sequencing was CD4+ T cells from blood, taken before liver transplant. The CDR3 spells CASSEGDTEAFF. CDR3 nucleotides: TGCGCCAGCAGTGAAGGGGACACTGAAGCTTTCTTT.